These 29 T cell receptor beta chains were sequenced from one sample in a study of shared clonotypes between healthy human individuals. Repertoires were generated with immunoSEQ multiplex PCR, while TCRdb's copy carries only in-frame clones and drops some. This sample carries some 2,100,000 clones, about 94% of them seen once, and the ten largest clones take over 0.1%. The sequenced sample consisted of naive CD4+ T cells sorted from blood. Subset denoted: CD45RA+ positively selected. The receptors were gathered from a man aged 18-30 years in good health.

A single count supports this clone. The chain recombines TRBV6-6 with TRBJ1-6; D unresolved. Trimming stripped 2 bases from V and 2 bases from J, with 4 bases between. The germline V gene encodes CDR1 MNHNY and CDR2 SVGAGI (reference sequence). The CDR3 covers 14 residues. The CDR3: CASSYSAYNSPLHF. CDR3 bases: TGTGCCAGCAGTTACAGCGCCTATAATTCACCCCTCCACTTT.

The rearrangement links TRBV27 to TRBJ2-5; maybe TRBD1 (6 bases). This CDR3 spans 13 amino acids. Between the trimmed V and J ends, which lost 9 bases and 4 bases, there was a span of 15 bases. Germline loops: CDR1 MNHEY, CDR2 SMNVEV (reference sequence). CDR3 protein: CASRLSGAETQYF. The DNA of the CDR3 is TGTGCCAGTCGGCTGTCAGGGGCAGAGACCCAGTACTTC.

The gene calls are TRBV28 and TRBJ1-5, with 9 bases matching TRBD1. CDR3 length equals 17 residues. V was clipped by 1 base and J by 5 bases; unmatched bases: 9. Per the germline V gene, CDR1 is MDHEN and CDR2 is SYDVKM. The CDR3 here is CASSLSLTGGIDQPQHF. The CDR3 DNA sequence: TGTGCCAGCAGTTTATCACTAACAGGGGGCATCGATCAGCCCCAGCATTTT. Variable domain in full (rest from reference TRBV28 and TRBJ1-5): DVKVTQSSRYLVKRTGEKVFLECVQDMDHENMFWYRQDPGLGLRLIYFSYDVKMKEKGDIPEGYSVSREKKERFSLILESASTNQTSMYLCASSLSLTGGIDQPQHFGDGTRLSIL.

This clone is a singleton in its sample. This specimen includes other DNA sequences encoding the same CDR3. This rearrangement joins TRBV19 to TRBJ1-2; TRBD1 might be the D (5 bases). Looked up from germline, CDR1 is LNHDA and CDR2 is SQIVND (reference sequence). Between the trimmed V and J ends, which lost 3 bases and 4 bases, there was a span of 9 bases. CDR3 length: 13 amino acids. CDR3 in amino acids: CASSMGQGYGYTF. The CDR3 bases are TGTGCCAGTAGTATGGGGCAGGGCTATGGCTACACCTTC.

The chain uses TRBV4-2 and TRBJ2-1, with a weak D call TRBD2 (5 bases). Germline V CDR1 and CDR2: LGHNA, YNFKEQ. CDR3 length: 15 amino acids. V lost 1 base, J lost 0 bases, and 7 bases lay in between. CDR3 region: CASSQVSGSYNEQFF. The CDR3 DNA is TGTGCCAGCAGCCAAGTGAGCGGCTCCTACAATGAGCAGTTCTTC.

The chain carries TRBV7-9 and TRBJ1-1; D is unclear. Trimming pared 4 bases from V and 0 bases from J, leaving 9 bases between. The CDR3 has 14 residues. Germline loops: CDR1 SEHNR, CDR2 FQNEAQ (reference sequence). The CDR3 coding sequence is TGTGCCAGCAGCTCACCGCGCATGAACACTGAAGCTTTCTTT. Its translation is CASSSPRMNTEAFF.

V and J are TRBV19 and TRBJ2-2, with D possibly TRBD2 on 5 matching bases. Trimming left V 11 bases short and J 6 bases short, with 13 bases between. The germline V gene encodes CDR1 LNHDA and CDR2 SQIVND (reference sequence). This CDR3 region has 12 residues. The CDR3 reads CACSDFPGELFF. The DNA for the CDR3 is TGTGCCTGTTCGGACTTCCCCGGGGAGCTGTTTTTT.

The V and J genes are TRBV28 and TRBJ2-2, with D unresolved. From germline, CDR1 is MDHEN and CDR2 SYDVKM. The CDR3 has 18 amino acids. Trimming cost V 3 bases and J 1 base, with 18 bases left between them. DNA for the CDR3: TGTGCCAGCAGTTTTTCTTTTCGCGAAATGAAGAACACCGGGGAGCTGTTTTTT. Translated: CASSFSFREMKNTGELFF.

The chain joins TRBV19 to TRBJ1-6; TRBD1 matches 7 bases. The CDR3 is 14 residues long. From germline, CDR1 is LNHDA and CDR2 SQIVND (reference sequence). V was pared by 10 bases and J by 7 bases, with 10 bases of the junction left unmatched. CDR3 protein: CAIPDRRLNSPLHF. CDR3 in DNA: TGTGCCATTCCGGACAGGCGACTAAATTCACCCCTCCACTTT.

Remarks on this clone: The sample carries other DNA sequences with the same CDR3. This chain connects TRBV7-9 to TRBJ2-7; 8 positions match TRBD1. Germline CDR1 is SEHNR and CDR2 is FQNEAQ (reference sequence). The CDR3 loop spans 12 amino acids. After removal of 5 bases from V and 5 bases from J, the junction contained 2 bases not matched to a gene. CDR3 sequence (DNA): TGTGCCAGCAGCCGGACAGGGAACGAGCAGTACTTC. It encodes CASSRTGNEQYF.

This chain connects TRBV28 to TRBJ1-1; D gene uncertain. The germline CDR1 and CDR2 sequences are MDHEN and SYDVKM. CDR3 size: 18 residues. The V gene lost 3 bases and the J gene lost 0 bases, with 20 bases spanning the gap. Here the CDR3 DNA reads TGTGCCAGCAGTTTGGCACCATGGCGGGCCAGGATGAACACTGAAGCTTTCTTT. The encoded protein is CASSLAPWRARMNTEAFF.

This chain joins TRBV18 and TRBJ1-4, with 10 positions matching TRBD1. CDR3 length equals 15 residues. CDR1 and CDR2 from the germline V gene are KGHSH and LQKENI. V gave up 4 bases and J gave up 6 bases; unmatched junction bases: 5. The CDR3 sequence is CASSQTGTGDEKLFF. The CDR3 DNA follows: TGTGCCAGCTCACAGACCGGGACAGGGGATGAAAAACTGTTTTTT.

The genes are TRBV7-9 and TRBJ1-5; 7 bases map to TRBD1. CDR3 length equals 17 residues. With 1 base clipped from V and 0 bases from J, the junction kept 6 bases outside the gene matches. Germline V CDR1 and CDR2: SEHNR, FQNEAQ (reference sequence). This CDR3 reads CASSLGTGANSNQPQHF. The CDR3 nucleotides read TGTGCCAGCAGCTTAGGTACAGGGGCTAATAGCAATCAGCCCCAGCATTTT.

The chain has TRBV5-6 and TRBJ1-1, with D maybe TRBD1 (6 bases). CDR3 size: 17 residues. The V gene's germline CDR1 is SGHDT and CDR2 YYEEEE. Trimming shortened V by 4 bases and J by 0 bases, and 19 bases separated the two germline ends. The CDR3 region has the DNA TGTGCCAGCAGCCTCCGACAGGTGGGCACGGTGAACACTGAAGCTTTCTTT. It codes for CASSLRQVGTVNTEAFF.

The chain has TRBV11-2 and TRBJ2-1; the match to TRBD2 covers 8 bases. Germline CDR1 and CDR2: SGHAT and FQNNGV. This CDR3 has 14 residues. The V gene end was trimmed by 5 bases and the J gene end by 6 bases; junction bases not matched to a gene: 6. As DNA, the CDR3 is TGTGCCAGCAGCATTGGACTAGCCTCCAATGAGCAGTTCTTC. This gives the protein CASSIGLASNEQFF.

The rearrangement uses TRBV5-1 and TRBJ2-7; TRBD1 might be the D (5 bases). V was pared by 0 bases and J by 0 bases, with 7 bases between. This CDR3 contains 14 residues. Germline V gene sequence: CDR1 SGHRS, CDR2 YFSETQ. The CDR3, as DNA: TGCGCCAGCAGCTTGGTTGGGGCCTCCTACGAGCAGTACTTC. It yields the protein CASSLVGASYEQYF. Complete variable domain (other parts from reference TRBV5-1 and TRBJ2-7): KAGVTQTPRYLIKTRGQQVTLSCSPISGHRSVSWYQQTPGQGLQFLFEYFSETQRNKGNFPGRFSGRQFSNSRSEMNVSTLELGDSALYLCASSLVGASYEQYFGPGTRLTVT.

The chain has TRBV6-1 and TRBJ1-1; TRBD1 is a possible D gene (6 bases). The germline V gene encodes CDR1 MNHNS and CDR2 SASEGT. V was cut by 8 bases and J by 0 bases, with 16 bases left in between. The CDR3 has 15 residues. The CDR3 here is CASRPRTAVNTEAFF. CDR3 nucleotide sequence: TGTGCCAGCCGACCTAGGACAGCCGTGAACACTGAAGCTTTCTTT.

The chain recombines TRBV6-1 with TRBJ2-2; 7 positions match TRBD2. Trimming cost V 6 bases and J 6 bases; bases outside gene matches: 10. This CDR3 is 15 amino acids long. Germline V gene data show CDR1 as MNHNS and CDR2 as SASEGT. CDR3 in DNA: TGTGCCAGCAGGGGGCGGGAGTCATTCGCCGGGGAGCTGTTTTTT. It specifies CASRGRESFAGELFF.

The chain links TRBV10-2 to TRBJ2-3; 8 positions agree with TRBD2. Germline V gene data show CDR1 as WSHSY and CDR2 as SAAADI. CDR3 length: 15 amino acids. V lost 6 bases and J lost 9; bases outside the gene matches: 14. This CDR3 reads CASSLPPAGVETQYF. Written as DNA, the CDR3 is TGCGCCAGCAGCCTCCCCCCAGCGGGGGTTGAGACGCAGTATTTT.

CDR3 region: CAISEPGTGRRTGELFF. The CDR3 DNA reads TGTGCCATCAGTGAGCCCGGGACAGGGCGTCGGACCGGGGAGCTGTTTTTT. V gene TRBV10-3 combines with J gene TRBJ2-2; 9 bases are a match to TRBD1. The length of the CDR3 is 17 residues. The V gene end was trimmed by 2 bases and the J gene end by 5 bases; junction bases not matched to a gene: 9. Germline V gene lookup returns CDR1 ENHRY and CDR2 SYGVKD.

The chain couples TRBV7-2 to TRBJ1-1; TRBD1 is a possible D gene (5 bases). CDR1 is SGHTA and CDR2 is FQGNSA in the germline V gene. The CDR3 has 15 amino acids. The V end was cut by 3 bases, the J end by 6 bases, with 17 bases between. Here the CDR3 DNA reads TGTGCCAGCAGCTTGACCCCGACAGAGGTCGCTGAAGCTTTCTTT. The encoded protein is CASSLTPTEVAEAFF.

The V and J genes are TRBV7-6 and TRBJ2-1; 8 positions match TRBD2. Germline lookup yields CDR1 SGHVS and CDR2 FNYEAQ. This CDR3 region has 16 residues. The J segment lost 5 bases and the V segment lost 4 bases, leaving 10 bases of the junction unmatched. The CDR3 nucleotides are TGTGCCAGCAGCTCTTGGGGGCTAGCGGGCAACAATGAGCAGTTCTTC. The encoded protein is CASSSWGLAGNNEQFF.

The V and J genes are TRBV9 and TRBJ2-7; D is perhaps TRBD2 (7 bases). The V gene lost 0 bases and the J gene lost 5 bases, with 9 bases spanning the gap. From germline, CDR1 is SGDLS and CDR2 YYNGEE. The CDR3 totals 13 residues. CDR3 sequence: CASSVGGGDEQYF. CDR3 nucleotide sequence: TGTGCCAGCAGCGTAGGCGGGGGCGACGAGCAGTACTTC.

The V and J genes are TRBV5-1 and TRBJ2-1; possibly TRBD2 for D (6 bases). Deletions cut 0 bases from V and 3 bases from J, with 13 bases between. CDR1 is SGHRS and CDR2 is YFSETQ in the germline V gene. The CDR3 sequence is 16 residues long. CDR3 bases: TGCGCCAGCAGCTTGGCGGTTTCGGGACTCTACAATGAGCAGTTCTTC. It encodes CASSLAVSGLYNEQFF.

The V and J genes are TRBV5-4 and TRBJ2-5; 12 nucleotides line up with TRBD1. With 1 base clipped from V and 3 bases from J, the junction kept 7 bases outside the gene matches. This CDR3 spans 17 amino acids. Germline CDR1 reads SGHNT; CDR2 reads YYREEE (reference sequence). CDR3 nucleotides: TGTGCCAGCAGCTTGTATGGGACAGGGGGCGTCAAAGAGACCCAGTACTTC. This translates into CASSLYGTGGVKETQYF.

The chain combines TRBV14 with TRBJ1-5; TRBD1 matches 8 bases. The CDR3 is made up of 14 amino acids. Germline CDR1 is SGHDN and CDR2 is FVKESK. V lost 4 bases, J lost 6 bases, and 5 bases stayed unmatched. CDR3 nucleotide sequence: TGTGCCAGCAGCCGGACAGGGCTGGGTCAGCCCCAGCATTTT. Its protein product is CASSRTGLGQPQHF. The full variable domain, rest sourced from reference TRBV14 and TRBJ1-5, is EAGVTQFPSHSVIEKGQTVTLRCDPISGHDNLYWYRRVMGKEIKFLLHFVKESKQDESGMPNNRFLAERTGGTYSTLKVQPAELEDSGVYFCASSRTGLGQPQHFGDGTRLSIL.

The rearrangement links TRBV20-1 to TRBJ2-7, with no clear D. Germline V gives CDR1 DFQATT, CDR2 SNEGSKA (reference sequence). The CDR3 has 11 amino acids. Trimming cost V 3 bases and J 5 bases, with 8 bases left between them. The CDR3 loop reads CSASDGHEQYF. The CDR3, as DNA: TGCAGTGCTAGCGACGGTCACGAGCAGTACTTC.

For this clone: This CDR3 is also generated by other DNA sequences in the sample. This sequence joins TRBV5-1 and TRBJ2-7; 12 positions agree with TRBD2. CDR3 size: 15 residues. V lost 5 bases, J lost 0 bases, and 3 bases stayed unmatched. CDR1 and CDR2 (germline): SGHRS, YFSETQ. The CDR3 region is CASRPTSGSSYEQYF. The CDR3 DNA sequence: TGCGCCAGCAGACCGACTAGCGGGAGCTCCTACGAGCAGTACTTC.

Here the CDR3 reads CASSPARQTKGSTEAFF. CDR3 DNA: TGTGCCAGCTCACCAGCACGACAGACCAAAGGGAGCACTGAAGCTTTCTTT. This chain uses TRBV18 with TRBJ1-1, with a tentative D call TRBD1 (5 bases). CDR3 length: 17 amino acids. Germline lookup yields CDR1 KGHSH and CDR2 LQKENI. V lost 2 bases, J lost 4 bases, and 20 bases lay in between. Full variable domain (remainder filled in from reference TRBV18 and TRBJ1-1): NAGVMQNPRHLVRRRGQEARLRCSPMKGHSHVYWYRQLPEEGLKFMVYLQKENIIDESGMPKERFSAEFPKEGPSILRIQQVVRGDSAAYFCASSPARQTKGSTEAFFGQGTRLTVV.